This passage covers 26 T cell receptor beta chains from one sample sequenced in a study of T cells in localized non-small cell lung cancer. The method was immunoSEQ multiplex PCR; TCRdb's version includes in-frame clones alone and lacks a portion of them. The sample consists of roughly 24,000 clones, roughly 90% of them appearing once. Sequences were derived from peripheral blood, sampled before any cancer treatment. The receptors come from a female donor older than 55 with stage II squamous cell lung carcinoma.

The V call is TRBV5-1, the J call TRBJ2-7; 9 bases line up with TRBD1. V gave up 4 bases and J gave up 0 bases; unmatched junction bases: 8. Germline V lookup: CDR1 SGHRS, CDR2 YFSETQ. The CDR3 loop spans 16 amino acids. CDR3 amino acids: CASSPSLTGGSYEQYF. DNA for the CDR3: TGCGCCAGCAGCCCCTCCCTGACAGGGGGCTCCTACGAGCAGTACTTC. Using reference TRBV5-1 and TRBJ2-7 for the parts outside the CDR3, the full variable domain is KAGVTQTPRYLIKTRGQQVTLSCSPISGHRSVSWYQQTPGQGLQFLFEYFSETQRNKGNFPGRFSGRQFSNSRSEMNVSTLELGDSALYLCASSPSLTGGSYEQYFGPGTRLTVT.

The chain carries TRBV2 and TRBJ2-2, with 9 bases identical to TRBD2. Trimming at V came to 4 bases and at J to 6 bases, leaving 6 bases not matched to a gene. The CDR3 totals 15 residues. In germline, CDR1 is SNHLY, CDR2 FYNNEI. CDR3 region: CASSGGLAGAGELFF. CDR3 nucleotides: TGTGCCAGCAGTGGGGGACTAGCTGGTGCCGGGGAGCTGTTTTTT. Supplemented by reference TRBV2 and TRBJ2-2, the full variable domain reads EPEVTQTPSHQVTQMGQEVILRCVPISNHLYFYWYRQILGQKVEFLVSFYNNEISEKSEIFDDQFSVERPDGSNFTLKIRSTKLEDSAMYFCASSGGLAGAGELFFGEGSRLTVL.

This clone was found a few times. The chain couples TRBV10-1 to TRBJ2-2, with D possibly TRBD1 on 5 matching bases. The CDR3 spans 13 residues. Germline assignment: CDR1 WNHNN and CDR2 SYGVQD (reference sequence). Trimming removed 1 base from V and 6 bases from J, with 6 bases in between. For the CDR3, the DNA is TGCGCCAGCAGTGAGTGGGGCTCCGGGGAGCTGTTTTTT. As protein: CASSEWGSGELFF.

The V and J genes are TRBV7-3 and TRBJ2-7, with 8 nucleotides matching TRBD2. From germline, CDR1 is SGHTA and CDR2 FQGTGA. Germline trimming cut 5 bases from V and 2 bases from J; bases unmatched to any gene: 8. This CDR3 region has 15 residues. The CDR3 DNA is TGTGCCAGCAGCCCCGGCGGGGGGAGGGCCTACGAGCAGTACTTC. Translation gives CASSPGGGRAYEQYF.

The V call is TRBV10-1, the J call TRBJ2-3; 13 positions agree with TRBD2. The length of the CDR3 is 17 residues. Germline assignment: CDR1 WNHNN and CDR2 SYGVQD (reference sequence). The V and J ends lost 4 bases and 1 base, in that order; junction bases with no gene match: 5. The CDR3 nucleotides are TGCGCCAGCAGTGCGGGGACTAGCGGGACCCGCACAGATACGCAGTATTTT. Amino acids: CASSAGTSGTRTDTQYF.

The rearrangement joins TRBV18 to TRBJ2-1; perhaps TRBD2 as D (6 bases). Germline loops: CDR1 KGHSH, CDR2 LQKENI. This CDR3 has 15 residues. Trimming shortened V by 3 bases and J by 4 bases, and 13 bases separated the two germline ends. CDR3 in DNA: TGTGCCAGCTCACCGACTAGAGGGGCTTACAATGAGCAGTTCTTC. Amino acid sequence: CASSPTRGAYNEQFF.

The chain uses TRBV28 and TRBJ1-1; weak D call: TRBD1 (5 bases). V lost 7 bases, J lost 0 bases, and 21 bases lay in between. This CDR3 contains 17 residues. Germline V CDR1 and CDR2: MDHEN, SYDVKM. The CDR3 DNA sequence: TGTGCCAGCAAAACACCAGGGATTGCCGTCTTGAACACTGAAGCTTTCTTT. It yields the protein CASKTPGIAVLNTEAFF.

The chain uses TRBV11-3 and TRBJ2-1; 9 bases are shared with TRBD2. J was trimmed by 5 bases and V by 3 bases; bases with no gene match: 5. Germline CDR1 is SGHNT and CDR2 is YENEEA. The CDR3 totals 15 residues. The CDR3 DNA sequence: TGTGCCAGCAGCTTCCGGGGACTAGCCGACAATGAGCAGTTCTTC. Residues: CASSFRGLADNEQFF.

J is TRBJ2-7 and V is TRBV9; 8 bases match TRBD1. J gave up 2 bases and V 4 bases, and 5 bases lay outside the gene matches. Per the germline V gene, CDR1 is SGDLS and CDR2 is YYNGEE. This CDR3 contains 14 residues. The CDR3 region has the DNA TGTGCCAGCAGCCCAGAGGACAGGGCCTACGAGCAGTACTTC. Residues: CASSPEDRAYEQYF. Full variable domain (outside the CDR3, taken from reference TRBV9 and TRBJ2-7): DSGVTQTPKHLITATGQRVTLRCSPRSGDLSVYWYQQSLDQGLQFLIQYYNGEERAKGNILERFSAQQFPDLHSELNLSSLELGDSALYFCASSPEDRAYEQYFGPGTRLTVT.

The chain recombines TRBV7-3 with TRBJ1-1; no clear D. The CDR3 has 13 residues. Per germline, CDR1 SGHTA and CDR2 FQGTGA. V lost 2 bases and J 2 bases, leaving 6 bases between the germline ends. The CDR3 region is CASSLGINTEAFF. The CDR3 nucleotides read TGTGCCAGCAGCTTAGGGATAAACACTGAAGCTTTCTTT. The whole variable domain, filled in from reference TRBV7-3 and TRBJ1-1, reads GAGVSQTPSNKVTEKGKYVELRCDPISGHTALYWYRQSLGQGPEFLIYFQGTGAADDSGLPNDRFFAVRPEGSVSTLKIQRTERGDSAVYLCASSLGINTEAFFGQGTRLTVV.

The gene calls are TRBV9 and TRBJ1-4, with D perhaps matching TRBD1 (6 bases). Trimming shortened V by 4 bases and J by 8 bases, and 21 bases separated the two germline ends. There are 16 residues in the CDR3. Germline V lookup: CDR1 SGDLS, CDR2 YYNGEE. Here the CDR3 DNA reads TGTGCCAGCAGCCCTCGCGGGGGAGGGGGAGGCGAAAAACTGTTTTTT. Translation: CASSPRGGGGGEKLFF. Full variable domain (rest looked up from reference TRBV9 and TRBJ1-4): DSGVTQTPKHLITATGQRVTLRCSPRSGDLSVYWYQQSLDQGLQFLIQYYNGEERAKGNILERFSAQQFPDLHSELNLSSLELGDSALYFCASSPRGGGGGEKLFFGSGTQLSVL.

The rearrangement joins TRBV7-2 to TRBJ1-4, with D perhaps TRBD1 (6 bases). The CDR3 runs to 14 residues. The germline CDR1 and CDR2 sequences are SGHTA and FQGNSA. Trimming removed 5 bases from V and 6 bases from J, with 13 bases in between. The CDR3, as DNA: TGTGCCAGCAGCAGGCAGGGGAGGGATGAAAAACTGTTTTTT. Translating gives CASSRQGRDEKLFF.

The rearrangement links TRBV27 to TRBJ2-3; 16 bases are shared with TRBD2. Germline values: CDR1 MNHEY, CDR2 SMNVEV (reference sequence). V lost 3 bases, J lost 4 bases, and 16 bases stayed unmatched. This CDR3 comprises 21 residues. The CDR3 spells CASSFLPPGLAGGPRADTQYF. The DNA for the CDR3 is TGTGCCAGCAGTTTCCTCCCGCCGGGACTAGCGGGAGGGCCGAGGGCAGATACGCAGTATTTT.

This clone occurred a few times. The V gene is TRBV4-1, the J gene TRBJ1-1, with 7 bases fitting TRBD1. The germline CDR1 and CDR2 sequences are MGHRA and YSYEKL. There are 16 residues in the CDR3. The ends lost 3 bases at V and 4 bases at J; junction bases unmatched: 11. The CDR3 bases are TGCGCCAGCAGCCATCCGGTCAGGGGGACGGGCACTGAAGCTTTCTTT. This encodes CASSHPVRGTGTEAFF.

This sequence joins TRBV27 and TRBJ1-5; D remains ambiguous. Germline V CDR1 and CDR2: MNHEY, SMNVEV (reference sequence). V lost 2 bases to trimming and J lost 6 bases, with 8 bases between them. This CDR3 is 13 amino acids long. Here the CDR3 reads CASSLGNGQPQHF. The DNA for the CDR3 is TGTGCCAGCAGTTTAGGAAACGGTCAGCCCCAGCATTTT.

Of note for this clone: Other DNA sequences in this sample translate to the same CDR3. CDR3 amino acids: CASSTGQANTGELFF. The CDR3 DNA is TGCGCCAGCAGCACGGGACAGGCTAACACCGGGGAGCTGTTTTTT. V usage is TRBV5-1 and J usage is TRBJ2-2, with 8 bases aligning to TRBD1. Per the germline V gene, CDR1 is SGHRS and CDR2 is YFSETQ. Trimming cost V 4 bases and J 2 bases; bases outside gene matches: 4. This CDR3 is built from 15 residues.

The chain has TRBV30 and TRBJ2-3; no reliable D call. This CDR3 is built from 12 residues. The germline V gene has CDR1 GTSNPN and CDR2 SVGIG (reference sequence). V dropped 0 bases and J dropped 2 bases, with 3 bases sitting between them. The CDR3 region has the DNA TGTGCCTGGAGTGTCCACACAGATACGCAGTATTTT. Its translation: CAWSVHTDTQYF.

In this sample, this clone turned up once. This sequence joins TRBV9 and TRBJ2-1, with TRBD2 matching 9 bases. Germline V CDR1 and CDR2: SGDLS, YYNGEE. The CDR3 has 15 amino acids. V gave up 4 bases and J gave up 4 bases; unmatched junction bases: 6. CDR3 sequence: CASSTLAGKYNEQFF. The CDR3 DNA is TGTGCCAGCAGCACCCTAGCGGGGAAGTACAATGAGCAGTTCTTC.

This rearrangement joins TRBV2 to TRBJ2-1; 8 positions match TRBD2. With 7 bases clipped from V and 3 bases from J, the junction kept 8 bases outside the gene matches. Germline-derived CDR1 and CDR2 are SNHLY and FYNNEI. The CDR3 totals 15 residues. The CDR3 DNA is TGTGCCAGCAAGGGCCGCGGGGGGATCTACAATGAGCAGTTCTTC. This encodes CASKGRGGIYNEQFF.

V and J are TRBV29-1 and TRBJ2-1; 7 bases are shared with TRBD1. Germline V gene sequence: CDR1 SQVTM, CDR2 ANQGSEA. Trimming removed 1 base from V and 4 bases from J; junction bases left unmatched: 7. The CDR3 spans 15 residues. CDR3 residues: CSVEVWDSRYNEQFF. CDR3 DNA: TGCAGCGTTGAAGTTTGGGACAGCAGATACAATGAGCAGTTCTTC.

The V and J genes are TRBV5-4 and TRBJ2-7, with 7 positions matching TRBD1. V lost 4 bases to trimming and J lost 4 bases; unmatched junction nucleotides: 8. In germline, CDR1 is SGHNT, CDR2 YYREEE (reference sequence). CDR3 length equals 14 residues. CDR3 in amino acids: CASSAGTVLYEQYF. CDR3 nucleotides: TGTGCCAGCAGCGCCGGGACAGTCCTATACGAGCAGTACTTC.

This chain joins TRBV29-1 and TRBJ1-5; no clear D gene. CDR1 and CDR2 (germline): SQVTM, ANQGSEA. The germline V and J ends were trimmed by 6 bases and 2 bases, with 14 bases remaining between them. The CDR3 has 14 amino acids. Here the CDR3 DNA reads TGCAGCGTCACCTGGGGAAGGGGCAATCAGCCCCAGCATTTT. Translated: CSVTWGRGNQPQHF.

The chain uses TRBV7-9 and TRBJ2-7, with unresolved D. Per the germline V gene, CDR1 is SEHNR and CDR2 is FQNEAQ (reference sequence). The CDR3 has 12 residues. V was pared by 8 bases and J by 4 bases, with 12 bases between. CDR3 amino acids: CASGSQTYEQYF. CDR3 nucleotide sequence: TGTGCCAGCGGCTCGCAGACTTACGAGCAGTACTTC.

The chain links TRBV6-4 to TRBJ1-1; D remains ambiguous. Germline V lookup: CDR1 MRHNA, CDR2 SNTAGT. The CDR3 is 13 residues long. The V and J ends lost 0 bases and 2 bases respectively, with 4 bases between them. The CDR3 is CASSDSENTEAFF. The CDR3 nucleotides are TGTGCCAGCAGTGACTCGGAAAACACTGAAGCTTTCTTT.

The CDR3: CASGGERGLQTQYF. The CDR3 bases are TGTGCCAGTGGAGGCGAGAGGGGGCTTCAGACCCAGTACTTC. V gene TRBV2 combines with J gene TRBJ2-5, with 7 bases matching TRBD1. CDR1 and CDR2 from the germline V gene are SNHLY and FYNNEI. The V segment lost 9 bases and the J segment 6 bases; nucleotides outside the gene matches: 13. The CDR3 totals 14 residues.

The table lists this clone with a count of one. The CDR3 is CASSSDSYNEQFF. The CDR3 nucleotides read TGTGCCAGCAGCTCGGACAGTTACAATGAGCAGTTCTTC. The gene calls are TRBV28 and TRBJ2-1; maybe TRBD1 (6 bases). Trimming left V 6 bases short and J 4 bases short, with 10 bases between. CDR1 and CDR2 from the germline V gene are MDHEN and SYDVKM. This CDR3 region has 13 residues.